This record covers a single TCR beta chain. What it recognizes is unknown. Researchers ran the PCR with 60 Vbeta and 13 Jbeta primers. Assay used: immunoSEQ multiplex PCR; TCRdb lists only in-frame clones, some missing. Among around 120,000 clones listed, 65% to 80% were seen once. These data are taken from a study of cytomegalovirus exposure and HLA in healthy donors. Study-level results: Using a false discovery rate of 0.05, a later analysis showed that 15,000 to 20,000 TCR beta sequences were associated with HLA alleles. It has been reported that TCR beta sequences accurately predicted the HLA-A and HLA-B alleles of most subjects. Later, an analysis found that common viral pathogens appeared to be linked with several of the most significant clusters.

The clonotype was recovered from a woman aged 40 to 50 in good health and CMV-seronegative. Sequenced: PBMCs.

CDR3 sequence reads: CASSFRGRSGANVLTF. In DNA form, the CDR3 reads TGTGCCAGCAGCTTCAGGGGGCGCTCTGGGGCCAACGTCCTGACTTTC. V is TRBV5-8 and J is TRBJ2-6, with TRBD1 matching over 8 bases. The J segment lost 0 bases and the V segment lost 2 bases, leaving 1 base of the junction unmatched. The CDR3 spans 16 residues. The V gene's germline CDR1 is SGHTS and CDR2 YDEGEE.